The rows below give T cell receptor beta chains drawn from one sample of a study of OX40 agonist ivuxolimab in advanced cancers. Profiling relied on immunoSEQ multiplex PCR, and the TCRdb table lists in-frame clones only, not all of them. This sample has about 16,000 clones, with 75% to 95% found just once. Sequenced material: CD4+ or CD8+ T cells sorted from blood, taken in a trial of the OX40 agonist ivuxolimab. These receptors originate from an adult with an advanced solid tumor such as melanoma, head and neck, liver or kidney cancer. Both conserved end residues are part of each CDR3. Each record gives: J gene, V gene, D gene, clone size, CDR3 protein, CDR3 DNA. A D gene is named only where the DNA matches it firmly. Size is stated for part of the rows, as once, few or many counts, or as a class when the clone is expanded.

TRBJ2-3	TRBV5-1	TRBD1	once	CASRLGQADTQYF	TGCGCCAGCAGACTAGGACAGGCAGATACGCAGTATTTT
TRBJ2-7	TRBV11-2	-	-	CASSLVRGDEQYF	TGTGCCAGCAGCTTAGTCAGGGGAGACGAGCAGTACTTC
TRBJ2-1	TRBV7-9	-	-	CASSLLGAGTNYYNEQFF	TGTGCCAGCAGCCTCCTGGGCGCTGGGACAAACTATTACAATGAGCAGTTCTTC
TRBJ2-7	TRBV9	-	-	CASSVRDLPSGSYEQYF	TGTGCCAGCAGCGTCCGGGACTTACCTTCGGGCTCCTACGAGCAGTACTTC
TRBJ2-1	TRBV19	TRBD2	-	CASSKTTSAVYNEQFF	TGTGCCAGTAGTAAAACGACTAGCGCAGTCTACAATGAGCAGTTCTTC
TRBJ2-5	TRBV27	-	-	CASSLSPSDDQETQYF	TGTGCCAGCAGTTTAAGTCCCTCAGACGACCAAGAGACCCAGTACTTC
TRBJ1-2	TRBV5-4	TRBD1	-	CASSFHRGYGYTF	TGTGCCAGCAGCTTTCACAGGGGCTATGGCTACACCTTC
TRBJ2-2	TRBV29-1	-	-	CSVEGWGADTGELFF	TGCAGCGTTGAGGGGTGGGGCGCGGACACCGGGGAGCTGTTTTTT
TRBJ1-2	TRBV5-4	-	-	CASSPSNYGYTF	TGTGCCAGCAGTCCGAGTAACTATGGCTACACCTTC
TRBJ2-7	TRBV18	-	once	CASSPPPGAYEQYF	TGTGCCAGCTCACCCCCCCCAGGGGCCTACGAGCAGTACTTC
TRBJ2-3	TRBV9	TRBD1	-	CASSSGQGADTQYF	TGTGCCAGCAGCTCAGGACAGGGCGCAGATACGCAGTATTTT
TRBJ2-1	TRBV2	-	once	CASSESVAGVYNEQFF	TGTGCCAGCAGTGAAAGCGTAGCTGGGGTCTACAATGAGCAGTTCTTC
TRBJ2-3	TRBV11-3	-	-	CASSSGPNTDTQYF	TGTGCCAGCAGCTCGGGACCGAACACAGATACGCAGTATTTT
TRBJ1-1	TRBV2	TRBD1	-	CASSVGQGMMNTEAFF	TGTGCCAGCAGTGTGGGACAGGGAATGATGAACACTGAAGCTTTCTTT
TRBJ2-7	TRBV10-3	TRBD1	-	CAISESDRYYEQYF	TGTGCCATCAGTGAATCGGACAGGTATTACGAGCAGTACTTC
TRBJ1-3	TRBV18	-	few	CASSPPPGLQASSGNTIYF	TGTGCCAGCTCACCACCGCCAGGCCTACAGGCAAGCTCTGGAAACACCATATATTTT
TRBJ2-3	TRBV12-5	-	-	CASGFSGTDTQYF	TGTGCTAGTGGTTTTAGCGGCACAGATACGCAGTATTTT
TRBJ2-3	TRBV6-4	TRBD2	-	CASRLAEGSDTQYF	TGTGCCAGCAGACTAGCGGAGGGGTCAGATACGCAGTATTTT
TRBJ1-5	TRBV11-3	-	few	CASSLEVGQPQHF	TGTGCCAGCAGCTTAGAGGTTGGCCAGCCCCAGCATTTT
TRBJ2-1	TRBV9	TRBD2	-	CASSEEAGGPLDEQFF	TGTGCCAGCAGCGAAGAGGCGGGAGGGCCGCTGGATGAGCAGTTCTTC
TRBJ2-7	TRBV19	TRBD2	-	CASRTTHRTSGRALSYEQYF	TGTGCCAGTAGAACAACCCACAGGACTAGCGGGAGGGCCCTCTCCTACGAGCAGTACTTC
TRBJ2-7	TRBV19	TRBD1	-	CASSFGGTGHYEQYF	TGTGCCAGTAGTTTTGGCGGGACAGGGCACTACGAGCAGTACTTC
TRBJ2-1	TRBV19	-	-	CASRIWESSYNEQFF	TGTGCCAGTAGAATTTGGGAAAGCTCCTACAATGAGCAGTTCTTC
TRBJ2-1	TRBV27	-	-	CASREGWEQFF	TGTGCCAGCAGGGAAGGGTGGGAGCAGTTCTTC
TRBJ2-1	TRBV4-3	-	-	CASSQDQGGPRLDEQFF	TGCGCCAGCAGCCAAGATCAAGGCGGCCCGCGGCTTGATGAGCAGTTCTTC
TRBJ1-5	TRBV19	-	-	CASSNWGKGNQPQHF	TGTGCCAGTAGTAACTGGGGGAAGGGTAATCAGCCCCAGCATTTT
TRBJ2-7	TRBV29-1	-	-	CSVEWLGEQYF	TGCAGCGTTGAGTGGCTGGGCGAGCAGTACTTC
TRBJ2-7	TRBV7-9	-	-	CASSAGRGTLTYEQYF	TGTGCCAGCAGCGCAGGCCGCGGGACTCTAACCTACGAGCAGTACTTC
TRBJ2-7	TRBV5-6	TRBD1	once	CASSLQPGGTYEQYF	TGTGCCAGCAGCTTGCAGCCAGGGGGCACGTACGAGCAGTACTTC
TRBJ2-3	TRBV25-1	-	once	CASSDPTSIGLTDTQYF	TGTGCCAGCAGTGACCCGACTAGTATCGGGTTAACAGATACGCAGTATTTT
TRBJ1-1	TRBV2	-	-	CASSEGAGNTEAFF	TGTGCCAGCAGTGAAGGGGCGGGGAACACTGAAGCTTTCTTT
TRBJ2-1	TRBV4-1	TRBD2	-	CASSQDPGTRNNEQFF	TGCGCCAGCAGCCAAGATCCCGGGACTAGAAACAATGAGCAGTTCTTC
TRBJ2-5	TRBV10-3	-	-	CAIAGETQYF	TGTGCCATAGCAGGTGAGACCCAGTACTTC
TRBJ2-1	TRBV7-2	-	once	CASSLRGVPPYNEQFF	TGTGCCAGCAGCTTAAGAGGGGTCCCCCCCTACAATGAGCAGTTCTTC
TRBJ1-5	TRBV19	-	-	CASSISLWRAGQRNQPQHF	TGTGCCAGTAGTATATCCTTGTGGAGGGCAGGGCAAAGGAATCAGCCCCAGCATTTT
TRBJ2-3	TRBV19	-	-	CASSIAGGALSTDTQYF	TGTGCCAGTAGTATAGCTGGGGGGGCCCTATCCACAGATACGCAGTATTTT
TRBJ2-5	TRBV7-7	-	-	CASSLLPPGAYQETQYF	TGTGCCAGCAGCTTACTCCCGCCAGGGGCGTACCAAGAGACCCAGTACTTC
TRBJ2-7	TRBV4-3	-	once	CASSQDWRGPTSYEQYF	TGCGCCAGCAGCCAAGATTGGAGGGGGCCCACCTCCTACGAGCAGTACTTC
TRBJ1-2	TRBV27	-	-	CASSYTTDSHYGYTF	TGTGCCAGCAGTTACACAACGGACAGCCACTATGGCTACACCTTC
TRBJ2-6	TRBV19	-	-	CASSMGGLGVLTF	TGTGCCAGTAGTATGGGGGGGCTCGGCGTCCTGACTTTC
TRBJ2-2	TRBV6-5	-	-	CASSQLPTGELFF	TGTGCCAGCAGTCAACTGCCCACCGGGGAGCTGTTTTTT
TRBJ2-5	TRBV11-2	TRBD2	-	CASSLIWAGEETQYF	TGTGCCAGCAGCTTAATCTGGGCGGGAGAAGAGACCCAGTACTTC
TRBJ2-3	TRBV7-9	-	-	CASSLGVDTQYF	TGTGCCAGCAGCTTAGGCGTCGATACGCAGTATTTT
TRBJ2-7	TRBV29-1	TRBD1	-	CSVESPDRGYEQYF	TGCAGCGTTGAATCACCGGACAGGGGTTACGAGCAGTACTTC
TRBJ2-5	TRBV27	-	-	CASSLSRTPQETQYF	TGTGCCAGCAGTTTATCGAGGACTCCGCAAGAGACCCAGTACTTC
TRBJ2-5	TRBV6-5	TRBD2	-	CASKTGTSGIETQYF	TGTGCCAGCAAAACTGGGACTAGCGGGATAGAGACCCAGTACTTC
TRBJ2-7	TRBV7-9	-	once	CASSSPGQGYEQYF	TGTGCCAGCAGCTCGCCGGGGCAGGGGTACGAGCAGTACTTC